Shown below are 25 T cell receptor beta chains from a single sample sequenced in a study of T-cell memory formation after mild COVID-19. MiXCR was run by TCRdb on the 5' RACE reads, yielding one entry per CDR3 protein. The profile shows roughly 480,000 distinct CDR3 sequences, roughly 23% of them singletons. What was sequenced was PBMCs or a T cell subset sorted from them (not recorded which). These receptors all stem from an adult woman who had mild COVID-19 (a few samples of this study predate the infection). Cell type and time point are not known.

The chain joins TRBV7-9 to TRBJ1-1; 7 bases map to TRBD1. The trim removed 5 bases at V and 3 bases at J, leaving 9 bases unmatched. Looked up from germline, CDR1 is SEHNR and CDR2 is FQNEAQ (reference sequence). The CDR3 is made up of 15 amino acids. The CDR3 DNA reads as TGTGCCAGCAGCCCCGGCCAGGGGGTTTACACTGAAGCTTTCTTT. Its translation is CASSPGQGVYTEAFF.

There are a few counts of this clonotype. V gene TRBV7-8 combines with J gene TRBJ2-1; TRBD1 aligns across 8 bases. The junction had 9 bases not matched to a gene; V was cut back by 5 bases and J by 6 bases. CDR1 and CDR2 (germline): SGHVS, FQNEAQ. The CDR3 has 15 residues. DNA of the CDR3: TGTGCCAGCAGCATCACCGGGACAGGTTCCAATGAGCAGTTCTTC. Its protein product is CASSITGTGSNEQFF.

This clonotype was detected many times. The genes are TRBV24-1 and TRBJ2-2; 12 positions match TRBD2. CDR3 size: 14 residues. The V and J ends lost 3 bases and 12 bases, in that order; junction bases with no gene match: 4. Germline values: CDR1 KGHDR, CDR2 SFDVKD. DNA for the CDR3: TGTGCCACCAGTGATCGACTAGCGGGAGATAAGCTGTTTTTT. This encodes CATSDRLAGDKLFF.

This chain links TRBV7-9 with TRBJ1-3; TRBD1 agrees at 9 bases. This CDR3 has 15 residues. The V gene end was trimmed by 5 bases and the J gene end by 2 bases; junction bases not matched to a gene: 4. Per germline, CDR1 SEHNR and CDR2 FQNEAQ (reference sequence). The CDR3 DNA follows: TGTGCCAGCAGCCCCGGGACAGGGACTGGAAACACCATATATTTT. This codes for CASSPGTGTGNTIYF.

This chain joins TRBV27 and TRBJ2-7; maybe TRBD1 (5 bases). CDR3 length: 14 amino acids. V lost 6 bases, J lost 1 base, and 13 bases lay in between. Germline V gene data show CDR1 as MNHEY and CDR2 as SMNVEV (reference sequence). Written as DNA, the CDR3 is TGTGCCAGCAGCGTTTCCGACAGTTCCTACGAGCAGTACTTC. It codes for CASSVSDSSYEQYF.

The chain recombines TRBV3-1 with TRBJ1-1; D unclear. Germline loops: CDR1 LGHDT, CDR2 YNNKEL (reference sequence). The CDR3 length is 13 residues. V dropped 4 bases and J dropped 12 bases, with 18 bases sitting between them. In nucleotides, the CDR3 is TGTGCCAGCAGCCCTCAAGGTACAAGCGGGACTTTCTTT. Protein: CASSPQGTSGTFF. The whole variable domain, filled in from reference TRBV3-1 and TRBJ1-1, reads DTAVSQTPKYLVTQMGNDKSIKCEQNLGHDTMYWYKQDSKKFLKIMFSYNNKELIINETVPNRFSPKSPDKAHLNLHINSLELGDSAVYFCASSPQGTSGTFFGQGTRLTVV.

This clonotype appeared a few times. One junction end disagrees with the germline gene, perhaps due to a read error. The genes are TRBV6-5 and TRBJ1-2, with D perhaps matching TRBD1 (5 bases). There are 12 residues in the CDR3. The germline CDR1 and CDR2 sequences are MNHEY and SVGAGI. The CDR3 DNA sequence: TGTGCCGGCAGGGATCGGGGGATGCGCTACACCTTC. Amino acid sequence: CAGRDRGMRYTF.

J is TRBJ2-5 and V is TRBV5-5, with 9 bases that match TRBD2. Trimming took 4 bases from V and 7 from J; bases not matched to a gene: 14. This CDR3 is built from 16 residues. Germline V gene sequence: CDR1 SGHKS, CDR2 YYEKEE (reference sequence). This CDR3 reads CASSRRVAGDPWTQYF. The CDR3, as DNA: TGTGCCAGCAGCCGGAGGGTAGCGGGGGACCCATGGACCCAGTACTTC.

This clonotype was observed a handful of times. The V gene is TRBV6-5, the J gene TRBJ2-1; 9 bases agree with TRBD1. The CDR3 is 15 amino acids. V was clipped by 2 bases and J by 5 bases; unmatched bases: 4. Germline-derived CDR1 and CDR2 are MNHEY and SVGAGI. The CDR3 nucleotides are TGTGCCAGCAGTTACCTGGGACAGGGCGACAATGAGCAGTTCTTC. Amino acid sequence: CASSYLGQGDNEQFF.

The chain employs TRBV20-1 and TRBJ2-5, with 7 bases lining up with TRBD2. From germline, CDR1 is DFQATT and CDR2 SNEGSKA (reference sequence). J was trimmed by 5 bases and V by 1 base; bases with no gene match: 4. The CDR3 is 13 amino acids. CDR3 nucleotide sequence: TGCAGTGCTAGAGTGGGGGGGGAGGAGACCCAGTACTTC. This encodes CSARVGGEETQYF.

This clonotype was seen a few times. The rearrangement uses TRBV30 and TRBJ2-3; TRBD1 matches at 8 bases. The V and J ends lost 4 bases and 1 base, in that order; junction bases with no gene match: 4. Germline V lookup: CDR1 GTSNPN, CDR2 SVGIG (reference sequence). The CDR3 is 14 residues long. CDR3 sequence: CAWTGGRGTDTQYF. In nucleotides, the CDR3 is TGTGCCTGGACAGGGGGCCGGGGCACAGATACGCAGTATTTT.

The chain recombines TRBV12-3 or TRBV12-4 with TRBJ2-2; no reliable D call. V was clipped by 2 bases and J by 6 bases, with 13 bases between them. The CDR3 length is 15 residues. The CDR3 nucleotides are TGTGCCAGCAGTTTACCCCGTTCCACGGCCGGGGAGCTGTTTTTT. Its protein product is CASSLPRSTAGELFF.

This clonotype was counted a few times. The genes are TRBV5-1 and TRBJ2-7; D is unclear. The CDR3 sequence is 15 residues long. Trimming removed 0 bases from V and 4 bases from J, with 14 bases in between. Looked up from germline, CDR1 is SGHRS and CDR2 is YFSETQ. The CDR3 bases are TGCGCCAGCAGCTTGGCGTCAGAAGTCCCTTACGAGCAGTACTTC. It encodes CASSLASEVPYEQYF.

The V call is TRBV9, the J call TRBJ2-3; 9 bases fit TRBD1. Looked up from germline, CDR1 is SGDLS and CDR2 is YYNGEE. This CDR3 spans 16 amino acids. V shed 6 bases, J shed 5 bases, and the junction held 13 bases outside the gene matches. In nucleotides, the CDR3 is TGTGCCAGCAACCGAAGGTTACAGGGGGCTATAGATACGCAGTATTTT. Protein sequence: CASNRRLQGAIDTQYF. Combining the CDR3 with reference TRBV9 and TRBJ2-3 gives the whole variable domain DSGVTQTPKHLITATGQRVTLRCSPRSGDLSVYWYQQSLDQGLQFLIQYYNGEERAKGNILERFSAQQFPDLHSELNLSSLELGDSALYFCASNRRLQGAIDTQYFGPGTRLTVL.

This clonotype was found a few times. The V gene is TRBV19, the J gene TRBJ2-7; TRBD1 is a possible D gene (5 bases). Trimming took 6 bases from V and 3 from J, leaving 18 bases between them. CDR3 length: 15 amino acids. CDR1 is LNHDA, CDR2 SQIVND, per germline (reference sequence). CDR3 amino acids: CASSDSPTAVYEQYF. CDR3 DNA sequence: TGTGCCAGTAGCGACAGCCCCACAGCCGTCTACGAGCAGTACTTC. Complete variable domain (other parts from reference TRBV19 and TRBJ2-7): DGGITQSPKYLFRKEGQNVTLSCEQNLNHDAMYWYRQDPGQGLRLIYYSQIVNDFQKGDIAEGYSVSREKKESFPLTVTSAQKNPTAFYLCASSDSPTAVYEQYFGPGTRLTVT.

This chain connects TRBV5-5 to TRBJ2-2; 9 bases map to TRBD1. V lost 4 bases to trimming and J lost 4 bases; unmatched junction nucleotides: 5. The CDR3 extends over 15 amino acids. Germline CDR1 is SGHKS and CDR2 is YYEKEE (reference sequence). CDR3 residues: CASSLQGASTGELFF. The CDR3 nucleotides read TGTGCCAGCAGCCTACAGGGGGCGTCCACCGGGGAGCTGTTTTTT.

This clonotype occurred a few times. V usage is TRBV5-1 and J usage is TRBJ1-6; D possibly corresponds to TRBD1 (6 bases). CDR3 length equals 16 residues. The V end lost 1 base, the J end lost 5 bases, and 13 bases lay between the germline ends. From germline, CDR1 is SGHRS and CDR2 YFSETQ. The CDR3 reads CASSLNAQGNNSPLHF. CDR3 nucleotides: TGCGCCAGCAGCTTGAATGCCCAGGGGAATAATTCACCCCTCCACTTT.

V and J are TRBV2 and TRBJ2-7; TRBD1 agrees at 9 bases. The V segment lost 4 bases and the J segment 2 bases; nucleotides outside the gene matches: 12. The germline CDR1 and CDR2 sequences are SNHLY and FYNNEI. This CDR3 is 17 amino acids long. CDR3 in DNA: TGTGCCAGCAGTGTAACATTCCCGGGACAGGGCGCCTACGAGCAGTACTTC. Its translation: CASSVTFPGQGAYEQYF.

This clonotype came up a few times. The chain couples TRBV6-2 or TRBV6-3 to TRBJ2-7; 7 bases agree with TRBD1. V dropped 0 bases and J dropped 2; count of bases not matched to a gene: 7. CDR3 length: 16 amino acids. CDR1 is MNHEY and CDR2 is SVGEGT in the germline V gene. This CDR3 is CASSYSIVGTAYEQYF. DNA of the CDR3: TGTGCCAGCAGTTACTCGATCGTGGGGACAGCCTACGAGCAGTACTTC.

The chain has TRBV5-1 and TRBJ1-1; 9 positions agree with TRBD1. The germline gives CDR1 SGHRS, CDR2 YFSETQ. The CDR3 consists of 14 residues. Losses at the gene ends were 4 bases for V and 7 bases for J; bases not matched to a gene: 8. CDR3 DNA: TGCGCCAGCAGCCCGGGGACAGGGTATAATGAAGCTTTCTTT. Protein: CASSPGTGYNEAFF. Looking up the rest from reference TRBV5-1 and TRBJ1-1 gives the full variable domain: KAGVTQTPRYLIKTRGQQVTLSCSPISGHRSVSWYQQTPGQGLQFLFEYFSETQRNKGNFPGRFSGRQFSNSRSEMNVSTLELGDSALYLCASSPGTGYNEAFFGQGTRLTVV.

Only a few counts were recorded for this clonotype. This rearrangement joins TRBV12-3 or TRBV12-4 to TRBJ2-4; D unclear. CDR3 length equals 14 residues. V lost 1 base, J lost 1 base, and 5 bases lay in between. CDR3 bases: TGTGCCAGCAGTTTAGGGGCGGCCAAAAACATTCAGTACTTC. It translates to CASSLGAAKNIQYF.

This clonotype has just a few counts. The chain recombines TRBV7-9 with TRBJ2-7; possibly TRBD1 for D (6 bases). CDR1 is SEHNR, CDR2 FQNEAQ, per germline (reference sequence). V gave up 6 bases and J gave up 0 bases, with 12 bases separating them. This CDR3 contains 14 residues. The CDR3 DNA sequence: TGTGCCAGCAGAGACACAGGGAGCTCCTACGAGCAGTACTTC. It yields the protein CASRDTGSSYEQYF.

This clonotype was observed a single time. V and J are TRBV20-1 and TRBJ2-7; 11 positions agree with TRBD2. J gave up 3 bases and V 0 bases, and 4 bases lay outside the gene matches. Germline V CDR1 and CDR2: DFQATT, SNEGSKA (reference sequence). The CDR3 is 15 amino acids. For the CDR3, the DNA is TGCAGTGCTAGAGAGCTAGCGGGGGGAGGCTACGAGCAGTACTTC. It encodes CSARELAGGGYEQYF.

This clonotype appeared a few times. The CDR3 DNA is TGTGCCAGCAGCCTCCAGACAGCAGGAGCTTTCTTT. Residues: CASSLQTAGAFF. J is TRBJ1-1 and V is TRBV11-2, with a tentative D call TRBD1 (5 bases). V gave up 5 bases and J gave up 10 bases, with 14 bases separating them. The CDR3 spans 12 residues. Germline assignment: CDR1 SGHAT and CDR2 FQNNGV.

The chain has TRBV20-1 and TRBJ2-3; 9 bases map to TRBD1. This CDR3 is built from 19 residues. The germline CDR1 and CDR2 sequences are DFQATT and SNEGSKA (reference sequence). The ends lost 6 bases at V and 5 bases at J; junction bases unmatched: 24. In DNA, the CDR3 is TGCAGTGCCATCAAATATACAGGGGGCTCCATTGGGCCAGAAGATACGCAGTATTTT. Protein product: CSAIKYTGGSIGPEDTQYF.